This TCR beta chain was identified during a study of response to subunit inactivated influenza vaccine. The CDR3 extends over 17 amino acids. V lost 5 bases to trimming and J lost 0 bases, with 14 bases between them. Looked up from germline, CDR1 is SNHLY and CDR2 is FYNNEI. TCRdb used MiXCR to reprocess the RT-PCR reads, holding one entry per CDR3 protein. The table includes 600,000 to 700,000 distinct CDR3 sequences, about 15% detected once. This clonotype was found many times. What it binds is not known. Regarding the study as a whole: Each seasonal influenza vaccination recruits few new T cells, the authors suggested.

This chain links TRBV2 with TRBJ2-6; D is ambiguous. This TCR was sampled from a man aged 45-60 years who received an inactivated influenza vaccine. The sample was PBMCs from blood, taken around 15 days before vaccination. The chain's CDR3 is CASSPVSRFSGANVLTF. The CDR3 nucleotides are TGTGCCAGCAGTCCCGTGAGCCGGTTCTCTGGGGCCAACGTCCTGACTTTC.